This T cell receptor beta chain is drawn from a study of technical replicates of blood from a handful of donors. Clones were read by immunoSEQ multiplex PCR, and TCRdb kept only the in-frame ones, dropping some. The sample has approximately 82,000 clones, 75% to 95% seen once; the top ten hold 0.25% to 0.35%. Concerning this clone itself: Its ends do not fully match the called genes, so a read error is possible.

The clonotype was recovered from a human donor in good health. Input material: T cells isolated from PBMCs.

The CDR3 DNA is TGCGCCAGCAGTTTGGGAAGCTATAGCAATCAGCCCCAGCATTTT. Encoded protein: CASSLGSYSNQPQHF. The chain carries TRBV5-1 and TRBJ1-5, with unresolved D. In germline, CDR1 is SGHRS, CDR2 YFSETQ. The CDR3 runs 15 residues.